This entry concerns a single TCR beta chain. As originally analysed: For nucleated cells, counts were estimated from reference gene primer amplification. Profiled with immunoSEQ multiplex PCR; TCRdb holds only in-frame clones, not every one. V, J and clone size are those of that table, while D and trimming were read from the DNA. The data show 150,000 or so clones, with around 88% seen just once and 2.5% to 3% held by the top ten. These data come from a study of blood T cell repertoires in COVID-19. Study-level background: The United States, Italy and Spain were the sources of the acute and convalescent COVID-19 samples. Sources were T cells, B-cell-depleted T cells, or PBMCs; the material itself was cDNA or gDNA.

Trimming took 3 bases from V and 2 from J, leaving 12 bases between them. The CDR3 spans 14 residues. Looked up from germline, CDR1 is SGHRS and CDR2 is YFSETQ. The genes are TRBV5-1 and TRBJ2-7, with a tentative D call TRBD2 (6 bases). Source material: peripheral blood. This receptor was identified in a man in his sixties with active or convalescent COVID-19. CDR3 DNA: TGCGCCAGCAGCTCCACACCGGGGGCCTACGAGCAGTACTTC. Its protein is CASSSTPGAYEQYF.